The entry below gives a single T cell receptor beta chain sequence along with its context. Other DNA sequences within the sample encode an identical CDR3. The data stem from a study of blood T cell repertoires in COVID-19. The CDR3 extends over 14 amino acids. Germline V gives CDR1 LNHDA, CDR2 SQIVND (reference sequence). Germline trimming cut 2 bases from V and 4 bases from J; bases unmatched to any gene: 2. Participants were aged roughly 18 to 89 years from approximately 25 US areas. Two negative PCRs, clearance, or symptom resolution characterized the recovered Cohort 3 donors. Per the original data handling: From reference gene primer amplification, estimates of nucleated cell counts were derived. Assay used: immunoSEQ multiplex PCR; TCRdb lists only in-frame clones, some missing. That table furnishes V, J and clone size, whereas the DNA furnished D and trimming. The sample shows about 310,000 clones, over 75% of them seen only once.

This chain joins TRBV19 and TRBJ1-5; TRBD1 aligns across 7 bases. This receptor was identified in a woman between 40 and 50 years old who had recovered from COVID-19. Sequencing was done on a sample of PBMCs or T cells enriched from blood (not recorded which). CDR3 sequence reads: CASSIRTGNQPQHF. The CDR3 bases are TGTGCCAGTAGTATACGGACAGGAAATCAGCCCCAGCATTTT.